A single sample gave rise to the 18 T cell receptor beta chains below, sequenced in a study of T cell repertoires in cytomegalovirus infection. TCRdb analysed the reads with MiXCR anew, one entry per CDR3 protein. The top ten hold over 15% of the sample, which has about 700,000 distinct CDR3 sequences, around a third seen once. For these receptors, no antigen is known. The starting material was cultured PBMCs, obtained from culture after CMV antigen stimulation. Receptors were obtained from a human donor in good health (CMV status not recorded). Some clones in this sample may be carry-over from other donors' samples.

V is TRBV7-6 and J is TRBJ2-3; 11 nucleotides match TRBD2. Germline-derived CDR1 and CDR2 are SGHVS and FNYEAQ. This CDR3 spans 15 amino acids. V shed 5 bases, J shed 5 bases, and the junction held 6 bases outside the gene matches. This CDR3 is CASSPSSGGGDTQYF. Here the CDR3 DNA reads TGTGCCAGCAGCCCCAGTAGCGGGGGGGGAGATACGCAGTATTTT.

The V and J genes are TRBV6-5 and TRBJ2-1; D call uncertain. V shed 5 bases and J shed 2 bases, with 13 bases lying between them. The CDR3 extends over 15 amino acids. CDR1 MNHEY and CDR2 SVGAGI come from the germline V gene. The DNA for the CDR3 is TGTGCCAGCAGTGAGGACCAATTGACCTACAATGAGCAGTTCTTC. Translation: CASSEDQLTYNEQFF.

The chain links TRBV28 to TRBJ2-1; no clear D. The CDR3 runs 12 residues. The V gene's germline CDR1 is MDHEN and CDR2 SYDVKM. Trimming pared 4 bases from V and 9 bases from J, leaving 10 bases between. CDR3 DNA sequence: TGTGCCAGCAGTTCCCGCAACGGTGAGCAGTTCTTC. It translates to CASSSRNGEQFF.

This clonotype came up a few times. This chain connects TRBV6-1 to TRBJ1-2, with 7 bases aligning to TRBD1. Trimming at V came to 6 bases and at J to 8 bases, leaving 9 bases not matched to a gene. This CDR3 contains 13 residues. The germline V gene encodes CDR1 MNHNS and CDR2 SASEGT. The CDR3 here is CASRPDRVGGYTF. For the CDR3, the DNA is TGTGCCAGCAGACCTGACAGGGTGGGCGGCTACACCTTC.

The genes are TRBV7-2 and TRBJ1-2; TRBD1 matches 7 bases. Germline V gene lookup returns CDR1 SGHTA and CDR2 FQGNSA. V was clipped by 5 bases and J by 3 bases; unmatched bases: 12. The CDR3 runs 16 residues. The CDR3: CASSPQGVGGHYGYTF. For the CDR3, the DNA is TGTGCCAGCAGCCCCCAGGGGGTAGGGGGGCACTATGGCTACACCTTC.

This clonotype was counted ten times or more. The V gene is TRBV7-2, the J gene TRBJ2-3, with 9 nucleotides matching TRBD2. CDR3 length: 17 residues. V lost 5 bases, J lost 1 base, and 10 bases stayed unmatched. Germline V gives CDR1 SGHTA, CDR2 FQGNSA. The CDR3 region has the DNA TGTGCCAGCAGCCAGACTAGACTAGCGGCCGGCACAGATACGCAGTATTTT. Protein product: CASSQTRLAAGTDTQYF.

This chain joins TRBV5-4 and TRBJ1-1; 10 bases fit TRBD1. V shed 5 bases, J shed 3 bases, and the junction held 4 bases outside the gene matches. Germline CDR1 is SGHNT and CDR2 is YYREEE (reference sequence). The CDR3 spans 14 residues. CDR3 nucleotides: TGTGCCAGCAGTGAGGGACAGGGGTACACTGAAGCTTTCTTT. Translated: CASSEGQGYTEAFF.

The gene calls are TRBV15 and TRBJ1-2; D is unresolved. Looked up from germline, CDR1 is LNHNV and CDR2 is YYDKDF (reference sequence). The CDR3 extends over 14 amino acids. The V gene lost 0 bases and the J gene lost 0 bases, with 5 bases spanning the gap. The CDR3 DNA follows: TGTGCCACCAGCAGAGACAGAGCTAACTATGGCTACACCTTC. As protein: CATSRDRANYGYTF. Full variable domain (outside the CDR3, taken from reference TRBV15 and TRBJ1-2): DAMVIQNPRYQVTQFGKPVTLSCSQTLNHNVMYWYQQKSSQAPKLLFHYYDKDFNNEADTPDNFQSRRPNTSFCFLDIRSPGLGDTAMYLCATSRDRANYGYTFGSGTRLTVV.

This clonotype was found a few times. The chain joins TRBV10-3 to TRBJ2-3, with TRBD2 matching over 7 bases. The germline V gene encodes CDR1 ENHRY and CDR2 SYGVKD. J was trimmed by 4 bases and V by 10 bases; bases with no gene match: 8. This CDR3 has 13 amino acids. CDR3 bases: TGTGCCACCGGGACTACCGGAGCAGATACGCAGTATTTT. Amino acids: CATGTTGADTQYF.

This clonotype has just a few counts. The chain couples TRBV12-3 or TRBV12-4 to TRBJ2-5; D may correspond to TRBD1 or TRBD2 (5 bases each). This CDR3 is 11 amino acids long. Trimming removed 10 bases at V and 1 base at J, with 7 bases between. The CDR3, as DNA: TGTGCCACAGGGACCCAAGAGACCCAGTACTTC. This encodes CATGTQETQYF.

The chain uses TRBV9 and TRBJ2-7; D tentatively fits TRBD1 or TRBD2 (6 bases each). V was pared by 2 bases and J by 6 bases, with 12 bases between. Germline values: CDR1 SGDLS, CDR2 YYNGEE. This CDR3 spans 13 amino acids. CDR3 sequence: CASSVWGAGEQYF. CDR3 bases: TGTGCCAGCAGCGTTTGGGGGGCTGGCGAGCAGTACTTC.

This chain joins TRBV11-2 and TRBJ2-7; D perhaps matches TRBD2 (6 bases). The length of the CDR3 is 14 residues. The V and J ends lost 2 bases and 5 bases respectively, with 13 bases between them. Germline loops: CDR1 SGHAT, CDR2 FQNNGV. The CDR3: CASSLLGGFDEQYF. The CDR3 DNA follows: TGTGCCAGCAGCTTACTGGGGGGTTTCGACGAGCAGTACTTC.

The V gene is TRBV12-3 or TRBV12-4, the J gene TRBJ2-3; no reliable D call. Trimming left V 6 bases short and J 0 bases short, with 7 bases between. CDR3 length: 13 amino acids. CDR3 in amino acids: CASRSRSTDTQYF. DNA for the CDR3: TGTGCCAGCAGATCAAGAAGCACAGATACGCAGTATTTT.

This clonotype was observed a few times. This rearrangement joins TRBV7-2 to TRBJ2-7, with D hard to call. Germline values: CDR1 SGHTA, CDR2 FQGNSA. The V end lost 0 bases, the J end lost 1 base, and 7 bases lay between the germline ends. The CDR3 has 14 residues. This CDR3 is CASSLAFRSYEQYF. The CDR3 coding sequence is TGTGCCAGCAGCTTAGCATTTCGATCCTACGAGCAGTACTTC.

This sequence joins TRBV10-3 and TRBJ2-2, with 8 bases matching TRBD2. From germline, CDR1 is ENHRY and CDR2 SYGVKD. Trimming removed 10 bases from V and 5 bases from J; junction bases left unmatched: 9. The CDR3 contains 14 residues. The CDR3 is CATKAGVGTGELFF. CDR3 DNA sequence: TGTGCCACGAAAGCGGGGGTCGGGACCGGGGAGCTGTTTTTT.

This clonotype has just one count. This chain uses TRBV18 with TRBJ1-6; 10 nucleotides line up with TRBD1. Per germline, CDR1 KGHSH and CDR2 LQKENI. The CDR3 runs 17 residues. With V trimmed by 4 bases and J by 9 bases, 12 bases remained unmatched. CDR3 amino acids: CASSLQPGQGSGSPLHF. CDR3 sequence (DNA): TGTGCCAGCTCACTTCAACCGGGACAGGGGTCTGGTTCACCCCTCCACTTT.

The gene calls are TRBV2 and TRBJ2-4, with D unresolved. Per germline, CDR1 SNHLY and CDR2 FYNNEI. The CDR3 runs 13 residues. V was cut by 7 bases and J by 9 bases, with 16 bases left in between. CDR3 region: CASTPPVEGIQYF. The CDR3 bases are TGTGCCAGCACCCCCCCGGTGGAAGGCATTCAGTACTTC.

The chain has TRBV6-1 and TRBJ1-2; a possible D gene is TRBD1 (5 bases). Deletions cut 4 bases from V and 5 bases from J, with 20 bases between. Looked up from germline, CDR1 is MNHNS and CDR2 is SASEGT. The CDR3 loop spans 16 amino acids. In DNA, the CDR3 is TGTGCCAGCAGTGTGAAGAAACCCGGGGGGTTGTATGGCTACACCTTC. Its protein is CASSVKKPGGLYGYTF.